The entry that follows covers one TCR beta chain sequence. The source of the sample is a study of blood T cell repertoires in COVID-19. Study-level background: The United States, Italy and Spain were the sources of the acute and convalescent COVID-19 samples. The analysed material was cDNA or gDNA that came from T cells, B-cell-depleted T cells, or PBMCs.

The V end was cut by 4 bases, the J end by 4 bases, with 11 bases between. The CDR3 loop spans 14 amino acids. From germline, CDR1 is SGHRS and CDR2 YFSETQ. Under the authors' procedure: Amplifying reference gene primers gave estimates of nucleated cell counts. The table came from immunoSEQ multiplex PCR; TCRdb's copy has only in-frame clones and leaves some out. For V, J and clone size, that table is used; D and trimming come from the DNA. Of about 280,000 clones listed, around 88% are singletons. Sequencing input: peripheral blood. The source of this sequence is a man aged 35-49 years with acute or convalescent COVID-19. The V and J genes are TRBV5-1 and TRBJ2-2; no definite D call. CDR3 protein: CASSGLASTGELFF. Here the CDR3 DNA reads TGCGCCAGCAGCGGTCTGGCTTCCACCGGGGAGCTGTTTTTT.